This T cell receptor beta chain emerged from a study of blood T cell repertoires in COVID-19 (dated by TCRdb to about 2020). About the study as a whole: The collaborator samples originated in the United States, Italy and Spain and spanned the acute and convalescent phases of COVID-19. The prospective study material was composed of cDNA or gDNA derived from T cells, B-cell-depleted T cells, or PBMCs. Deeply sampled blood TCRbeta repertoires from subjects exposed to, actively infected with, or recovered from COVID-19 were included in the dataset. The repertoires were released in a freely available public database intended as a resource for research on the immune response to SARS-CoV-2. Samples were obtained from the ongoing ImmuneRACE study (first 160 participants) and from about 1,300 subjects provided by 6 global collaborators. A de-identified subject ID, COVID-19 status, age in years and sex were almost always included in the sample metadata. HLA class I and class II types, where available, came from metadata supplied by the sample provider rather than from assay-based typing.

The immunoSEQ Assay, a bias-controlled multiplex PCR, was used to amplify TCRbeta CDR3 regions from genomic DNA. The authors' pipeline ran thus. Within the assay, amplification of reference gene primers was used to estimate how many nucleated cells each sample contained. Sequence reads were collapsed and filtered to measure the absolute abundance of every unique TCRbeta CDR3 rearrangement. Productive Simpson clonality was computed per sample as the square root of Simpson's diversity index over productive rearrangements. TCRdb's version of the immuneACCESS table is confined to in-frame rearrangements and falls short of the full clone set. An unresolved V gene accounts for under half of the shortfall where checked; the remainder is of unknown origin. That table gives V, J and clone size, and the DNA gave D and trimming. The sample has some 150,000 clones on record, about 87% of them singletons. The ten largest clones add up to around 8.6% of the sample.

Here is what the overall study found, with its caveats: The amount of clinical and demographic metadata varied by source and participant and was provided uncurated.

Remarks on this clone: This clone's antigen is unknown. No base-level quality is on record; no much larger clone is a single base apart.

From a lookup of the germline V gene, CDR1 and CDR2 are SGHAT and FQNNGV. V is clipped by 1 base and J by 9 bases, and the sequence between their germline boundaries is 13 bases long. The CDR3 runs 15 residues from the cysteine to the phenylalanine. CDR3 DNA is the only sequence kept; it has 45 bases, read in frame from the first base. Whole blood was collected in K2EDTA tubes by collaborating institutions according to the institutions' own protocols. Collaborator samples were shipped for TCRbeta analysis as frozen whole blood, isolated PBMCs, or DNA extracted from either sample type. Sequenced: peripheral blood. The sequence joins TRBV11-2 to TRBJ1-6; TRBD1 might be the D gene, on 6 matching bases. This sequence was found in a woman aged 50 to 60 with active or convalescent COVID-19. For the CDR3, the sequence is CASSLGQGYRSPLHF. The nucleotide sequence is given as TGTGCCAGCAGCTTAGGTCAGGGGTATCGTTCACCCCTCCACTTT.